This T cell receptor beta chain was captured in a study of response to subunit inactivated influenza vaccine. V was clipped by 6 bases and J by 9 bases; unmatched bases: 8. Germline-derived CDR1 and CDR2 are MNHEY and SVGEGT. The CDR3 sequence is 13 residues long. This clonotype was observed a handful of times. Its target is unknown. Notes on the study in general: Authors suggested that a seasonal influenza vaccination recruits few new T cells each time.

TCRdb recomputed calls from the RT-PCR reads with MiXCR, one row per CDR3 protein. The table has about 800,000 distinct CDR3 sequences, approximately 21% seen once; the top ten hold roughly 10%. J is TRBJ2-4 and V is TRBV6-2 or TRBV6-3; 7 nucleotides agree with TRBD1. This receptor was identified in a man aged 45 to 65 who received an inactivated influenza vaccine. The specimen comprised PBMCs from blood, sampled roughly 5 days after vaccination. As DNA, the CDR3 is TGTGCCAGCAGCCCAACCACAGGGGCCATTCAGTACTTC. Amino acid sequence: CASSPTTGAIQYF.